This T cell receptor beta chain was obtained from a study of CD8+ T cells in alopecia areata. RNA, once extracted, was reverse transcribed into cDNA for use as the sequencing template. Profiling relied on immunoSEQ multiplex PCR, and the TCRdb table lists in-frame clones only, not all of them. The sample shows around 200,000 clones, roughly 53% of them seen only once. Treatment defined: oral pan-JAK inhibitor, 5-10 mg twice daily. The CDR3 spans 14 residues. V lost 5 bases, J lost 2 bases, and 12 bases lay in between. The germline gives CDR1 PRHDT, CDR2 FYEKMQ (reference sequence). Sequencing was performed on CD8+ T cells sorted from blood, taken at week 24, from a patient treated with tofacitinib. This TCR was sampled from a human donor with alopecia areata. The genes are TRBV13 and TRBJ2-5; the D is unclear. DNA for the CDR3: TGTGCCAGCAGCGCTTCGGGCCTTCAAGAGACCCAGTACTTC. Translating gives CASSASGLQETQYF.